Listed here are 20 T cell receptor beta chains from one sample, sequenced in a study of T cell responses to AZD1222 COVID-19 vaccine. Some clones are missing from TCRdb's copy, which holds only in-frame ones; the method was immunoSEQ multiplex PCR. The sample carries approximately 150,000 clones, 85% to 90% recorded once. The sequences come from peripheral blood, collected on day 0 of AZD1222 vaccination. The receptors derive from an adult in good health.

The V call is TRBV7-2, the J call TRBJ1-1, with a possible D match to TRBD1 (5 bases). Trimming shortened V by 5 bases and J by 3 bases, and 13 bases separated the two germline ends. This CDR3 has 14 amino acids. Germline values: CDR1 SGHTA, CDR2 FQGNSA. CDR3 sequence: CASSPGPVDTEAFF. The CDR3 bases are TGTGCCAGCAGCCCGGGACCGGTGGACACTGAAGCTTTCTTT.

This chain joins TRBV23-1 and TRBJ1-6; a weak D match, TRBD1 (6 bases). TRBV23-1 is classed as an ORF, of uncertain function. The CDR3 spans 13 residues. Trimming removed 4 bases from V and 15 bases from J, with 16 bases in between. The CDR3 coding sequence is TGCGCCAGCAGTCGCTGGCCGGACAGCCTCCTCCACTTT. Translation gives CASSRWPDSLLHF.

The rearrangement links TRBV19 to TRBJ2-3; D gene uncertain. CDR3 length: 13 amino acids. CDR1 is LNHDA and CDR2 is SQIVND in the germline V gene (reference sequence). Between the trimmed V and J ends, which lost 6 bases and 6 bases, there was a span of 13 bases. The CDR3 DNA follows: TGTGCCAGTAGCCGGAAGCTTGTGGATACGCAGTATTTT. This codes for CASSRKLVDTQYF.

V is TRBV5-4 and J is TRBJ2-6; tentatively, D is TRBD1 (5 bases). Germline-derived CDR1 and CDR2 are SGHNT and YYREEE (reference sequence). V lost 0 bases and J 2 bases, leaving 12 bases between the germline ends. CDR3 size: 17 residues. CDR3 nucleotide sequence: TGTGCCAGCAGCTTGGGGCCAGGGAAGGCTGGGGCCAACGTCCTGACTTTC. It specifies CASSLGPGKAGANVLTF. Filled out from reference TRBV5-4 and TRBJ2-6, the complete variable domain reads ETGVTQSPTHLIKTRGQQVTLRCSSQSGHNTVSWYQQALGQGPQFIFQYYREEENGRGNFPPRFSGLQFPNYSSELNVNALELDDSALYLCASSLGPGKAGANVLTFGAGSRLTVL.

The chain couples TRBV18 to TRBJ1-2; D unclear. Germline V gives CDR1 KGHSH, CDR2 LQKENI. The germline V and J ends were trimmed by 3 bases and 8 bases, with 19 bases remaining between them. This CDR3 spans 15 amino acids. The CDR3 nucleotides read TGTGCCAGCTCACCGGGTAACCCCGTTGGAAAAGGCTACACCTTC. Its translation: CASSPGNPVGKGYTF.

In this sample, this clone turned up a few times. The CDR3 protein is CAWSATPAGNQPQHF. CDR3 in DNA: TGTGCCTGGAGTGCCACACCCGCGGGCAATCAGCCCCAGCATTTT. The rearrangement joins TRBV30 to TRBJ1-5; D not resolved. Between the trimmed V and J ends, which lost 1 base and 2 bases, there was a span of 12 bases. The CDR3 spans 15 residues. Germline V gene data show CDR1 as GTSNPN and CDR2 as SVGIG (reference sequence).

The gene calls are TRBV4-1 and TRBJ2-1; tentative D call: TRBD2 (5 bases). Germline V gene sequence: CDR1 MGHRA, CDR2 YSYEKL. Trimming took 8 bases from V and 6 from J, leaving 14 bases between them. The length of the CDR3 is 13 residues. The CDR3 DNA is TGCGCCAGCGGACCCGCGGGTGCCAATGAGCAGTTCTTC. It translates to CASGPAGANEQFF.

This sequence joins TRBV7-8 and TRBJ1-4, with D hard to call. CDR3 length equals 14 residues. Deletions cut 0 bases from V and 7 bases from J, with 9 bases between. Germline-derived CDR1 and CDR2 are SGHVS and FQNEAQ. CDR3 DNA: TGTGCCAGCAGCTTAGCAAGGGTGGGTGAAAAACTGTTTTTT. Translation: CASSLARVGEKLFF. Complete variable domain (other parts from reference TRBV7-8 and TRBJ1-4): GAGVSQSPRYKVAKRGQDVALRCDPISGHVSLFWYQQALGQGPEFLTYFQNEAQLDKSGLPSDRFFAERPEGSVSTLKIQRTQQEDSAVYLCASSLARVGEKLFFGSGTQLSVL.

This CDR3 reads CASSYTGRSHNQPQHF. The CDR3 nucleotides are TGTGCCAGTAGTTACACAGGGAGGTCCCACAATCAGCCCCAGCATTTT. The V call is TRBV19, the J call TRBJ1-5, with D possibly matching TRBD1 (6 bases). Trimming left V 5 bases short and J 3 bases short, with 17 bases between. The germline gives CDR1 LNHDA, CDR2 SQIVND (reference sequence). The CDR3 runs to 16 residues. Combining the CDR3 with reference TRBV19 and TRBJ1-5 gives the whole variable domain DGGITQSPKYLFRKEGQNVTLSCEQNLNHDAMYWYRQDPGQGLRLIYYSQIVNDFQKGDIAEGYSVSREKKESFPLTVTSAQKNPTAFYLCASSYTGRSHNQPQHFGDGTRLSIL.

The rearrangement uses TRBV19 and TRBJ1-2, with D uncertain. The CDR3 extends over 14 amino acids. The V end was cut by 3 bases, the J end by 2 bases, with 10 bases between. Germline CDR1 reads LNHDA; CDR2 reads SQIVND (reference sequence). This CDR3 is CASSIRMINYGYTF. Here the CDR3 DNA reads TGTGCCAGTAGTATCAGAATGATCAACTATGGCTACACCTTC.

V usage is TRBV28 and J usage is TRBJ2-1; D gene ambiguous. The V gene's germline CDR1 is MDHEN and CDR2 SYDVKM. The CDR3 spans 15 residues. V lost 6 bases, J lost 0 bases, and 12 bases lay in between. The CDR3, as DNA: TGTGCCAGCAGAACCCTACAGAGCTCCTACAATGAGCAGTTCTTC. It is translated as CASRTLQSSYNEQFF.

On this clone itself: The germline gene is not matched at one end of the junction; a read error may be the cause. CDR3 sequence: CANSLVSNYNEQFF. The DNA for the CDR3 is TGTGCCAACAGCTTAGTGTCTAACTACAATGAGCAGTTCTTC. The rearrangement links TRBV7-9 to TRBJ2-1; D gene unclear. This CDR3 contains 14 residues. Germline V gene sequence: CDR1 SEHNR, CDR2 FQNEAQ (reference sequence).

Written as DNA, the CDR3 is TGTGCCATAACGCCCGACAGCGACTCTGGAAACACCATATATTTT. Protein product: CAITPDSDSGNTIYF. V usage is TRBV10-3 and J usage is TRBJ1-3; tentatively, D is TRBD1 (5 bases). V lost 9 bases to trimming and J lost 0 bases, with 15 bases between them. The CDR3 is made up of 15 amino acids. The germline gives CDR1 ENHRY, CDR2 SYGVKD.

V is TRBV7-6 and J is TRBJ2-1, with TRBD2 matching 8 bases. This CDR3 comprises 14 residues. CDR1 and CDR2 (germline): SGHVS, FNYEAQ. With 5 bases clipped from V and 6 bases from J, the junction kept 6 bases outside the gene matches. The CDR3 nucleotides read TGTGCCAGCAGCCGTCCGGGAGGGGCCAATGAGCAGTTCTTC. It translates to CASSRPGGANEQFF.

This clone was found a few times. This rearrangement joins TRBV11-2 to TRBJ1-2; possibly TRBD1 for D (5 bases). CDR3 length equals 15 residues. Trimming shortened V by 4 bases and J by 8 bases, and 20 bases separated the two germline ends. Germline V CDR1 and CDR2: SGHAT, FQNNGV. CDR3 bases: TGTGCCAGCAGCTCCTCCCCGACAGACCCTTGGGGCTACACCTTC. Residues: CASSSSPTDPWGYTF.

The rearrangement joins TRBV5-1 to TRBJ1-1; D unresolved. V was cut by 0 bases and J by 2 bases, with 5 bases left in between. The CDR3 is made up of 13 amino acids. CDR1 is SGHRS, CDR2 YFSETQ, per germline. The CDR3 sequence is CASSLAINTEAFF. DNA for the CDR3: TGCGCCAGCAGCTTGGCCATCAACACTGAAGCTTTCTTT.

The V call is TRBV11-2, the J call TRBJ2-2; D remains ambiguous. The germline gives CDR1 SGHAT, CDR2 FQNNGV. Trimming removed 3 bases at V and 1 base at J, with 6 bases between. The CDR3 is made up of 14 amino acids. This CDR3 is CASSFLVNTGELFF. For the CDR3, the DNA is TGTGCCAGCAGCTTTTTGGTGAACACCGGGGAGCTGTTTTTT.

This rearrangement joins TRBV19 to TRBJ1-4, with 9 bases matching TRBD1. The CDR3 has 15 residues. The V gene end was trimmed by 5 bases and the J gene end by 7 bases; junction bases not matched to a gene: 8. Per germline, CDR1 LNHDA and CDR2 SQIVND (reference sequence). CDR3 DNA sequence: TGTGCCAGTAGTTACCCGGGACAGGGACCTGAAAAACTGTTTTTT. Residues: CASSYPGQGPEKLFF.

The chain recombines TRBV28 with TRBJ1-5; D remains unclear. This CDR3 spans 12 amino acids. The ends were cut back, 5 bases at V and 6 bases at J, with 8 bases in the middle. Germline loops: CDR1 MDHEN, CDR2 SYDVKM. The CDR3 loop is CASSPPGQPQHF. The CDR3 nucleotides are TGTGCCAGCAGTCCCCCTGGTCAGCCCCAGCATTTT.

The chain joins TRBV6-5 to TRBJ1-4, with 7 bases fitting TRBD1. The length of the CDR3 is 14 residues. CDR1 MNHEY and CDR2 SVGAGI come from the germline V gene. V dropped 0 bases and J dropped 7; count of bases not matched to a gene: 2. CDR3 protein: CASSYSQGGEKLFF. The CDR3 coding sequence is TGTGCCAGCAGTTACTCCCAGGGGGGTGAAAAACTGTTTTTT.